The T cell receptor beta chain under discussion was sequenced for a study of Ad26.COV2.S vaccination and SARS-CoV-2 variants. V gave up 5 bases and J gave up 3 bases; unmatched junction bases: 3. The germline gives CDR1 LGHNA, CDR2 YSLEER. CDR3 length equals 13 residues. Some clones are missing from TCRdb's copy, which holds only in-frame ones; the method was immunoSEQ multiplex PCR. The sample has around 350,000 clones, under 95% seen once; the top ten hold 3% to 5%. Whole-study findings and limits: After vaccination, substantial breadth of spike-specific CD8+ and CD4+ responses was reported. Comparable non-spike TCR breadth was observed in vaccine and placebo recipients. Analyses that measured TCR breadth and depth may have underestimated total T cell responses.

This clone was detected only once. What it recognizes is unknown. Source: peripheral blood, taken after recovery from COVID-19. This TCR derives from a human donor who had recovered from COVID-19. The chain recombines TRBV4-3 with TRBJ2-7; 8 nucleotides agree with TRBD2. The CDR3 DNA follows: TGCGCCAGCAGCACCCGGGGGGGCTACGAGCAGTACTTC. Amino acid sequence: CASSTRGGYEQYF.